The next 27 T cell receptor beta chains were all read from a single sample in a study of CD8 T cells in Susac syndrome. The RNA input was roughly 0.45 to 1 ug, and it was reverse transcribed with random hexamers. TCRdb re-called the immunoSEQ multiplex PCR reads through MiXCR, storing one row per CDR3 protein. The sample contains about 200,000 distinct CDR3 sequences, about 95% of which appear only once. The sample was CD4+ T cells from PBMCs. These receptors were taken from a human donor with multiple sclerosis.

The chain combines TRBV9 with TRBJ2-2, with TRBD2 as a possible D gene (5 bases). V gave up 4 bases and J gave up 7 bases, with 17 bases separating them. Germline loops: CDR1 SGDLS, CDR2 YYNGEE. The CDR3 totals 15 residues. The chain's CDR3 is CASSPRPDRGGELFF. DNA for the CDR3: TGTGCCAGCAGCCCTCGTCCGGACCGGGGCGGGGAGCTGTTTTTT.

The chain couples TRBV9 to TRBJ2-2; D remains unclear. V lost 0 bases, J lost 4 bases, and 4 bases lay in between. The length of the CDR3 is 13 residues. Germline CDR1 reads SGDLS; CDR2 reads YYNGEE. The CDR3 DNA reads as TGTGCCAGCAGCGTAGGGCCCACCGGGGAGCTGTTTTTT. Protein: CASSVGPTGELFF.

This clonotype was recorded once. The J gene is TRBJ1-5, the V gene TRBV28, with D unclear. Germline V lookup: CDR1 MDHEN, CDR2 SYDVKM. V shed 1 base and J shed 5 bases, with 6 bases lying between them. The CDR3 loop spans 13 amino acids. The CDR3 is CASSLSPDQPQHF. The CDR3 DNA is TGTGCCAGCAGTTTATCCCCCGATCAGCCCCAGCATTTT.

V is TRBV3-1 and J is TRBJ1-4; D not resolved. Germline values: CDR1 LGHDT, CDR2 YNNKEL (reference sequence). This CDR3 contains 12 residues. V lost 1 base, J lost 11 bases, and 8 bases lay in between. The CDR3 spells CASSQATRKLFF. The CDR3 DNA is TGTGCCAGCAGCCAAGCGACGAGGAAACTGTTTTTT.

The chain joins TRBV10-3 to TRBJ1-2; D call uncertain. V was cut by 7 bases and J by 0 bases, with 12 bases left in between. Germline V CDR1 and CDR2: ENHRY, SYGVKD. The CDR3 spans 14 residues. CDR3 nucleotide sequence: TGTGCCATCACGGCCGAGAGAGCTAACTATGGCTACACCTTC. It specifies CAITAERANYGYTF.

This chain links TRBV14 with TRBJ2-7; D gene ambiguous. Trimming took off 4 bases at V and 6 bases at J, with 10 bases between the two ends. The germline gives CDR1 SGHDN, CDR2 FVKESK. The CDR3 spans 12 residues. The CDR3 nucleotides read TGTGCCAGCAGCCGGATCATGGGCGAGCAGTACTTC. Translating gives CASSRIMGEQYF.

The V and J genes are TRBV7-8 and TRBJ1-5; D unclear. V lost 9 bases, J lost 4 bases, and 16 bases lay in between. CDR3 length: 14 residues. The germline CDR1 and CDR2 sequences are SGHVS and FQNEAQ. The CDR3 sequence is CASRPALGNQPQHF. CDR3 nucleotides: TGTGCCAGTCGGCCCGCATTGGGGAATCAGCCCCAGCATTTT.

V is TRBV29-1 and J is TRBJ1-1; D gene unclear. With 6 bases removed from V and 3 bases from J, the gap between germline ends came to 11 bases. The CDR3 consists of 12 residues. Germline-derived CDR1 and CDR2 are SQVTM and ANQGSEA. The CDR3 protein is CSVGRGDTEAFF. The DNA of the CDR3 is TGCAGCGTCGGACGTGGGGACACTGAAGCTTTCTTT.

The chain carries TRBV30 and TRBJ2-2, with D possibly TRBD2 on 5 matching bases. The CDR3 covers 15 residues. Germline CDR1 is GTSNPN and CDR2 is SVGIG (reference sequence). V dropped 0 bases and J dropped 5 bases, with 13 bases sitting between them. CDR3 residues: CAWSVISRRTGELFF. DNA for the CDR3: TGTGCCTGGAGTGTAATATCTAGGAGGACCGGGGAGCTGTTTTTT.

The J gene is TRBJ1-1, the V gene TRBV11-2; D perhaps matches TRBD1 (5 bases). The CDR3 is made up of 14 amino acids. Trimming stripped 5 bases from V and 1 base from J, with 11 bases between. Per germline, CDR1 SGHAT and CDR2 FQNNGV. The CDR3 here is CASSTGTANTEAFF. The CDR3 DNA reads TGTGCCAGCAGCACGGGGACTGCGAACACTGAAGCTTTCTTT.

V is TRBV20-1 and J is TRBJ1-4; 8 nucleotides line up with TRBD1. The CDR3 runs 11 residues. V shed 5 bases, J shed 8 bases, and the junction held 1 base outside the gene matches. CDR1 is DFQATT, CDR2 SNEGSKA, per germline (reference sequence). The CDR3 loop reads CSAGDREKLFF. In nucleotides, the CDR3 is TGCAGTGCTGGGGACAGGGAAAAACTGTTTTTT.

The chain uses TRBV12-3 or TRBV12-4 and TRBJ1-5; possibly TRBD1 for D (6 bases). The V and J ends lost 3 bases and 5 bases respectively, with 17 bases between them. The length of the CDR3 is 16 residues. For the CDR3, the DNA is TGTGCCAGCAGTTTCTACAGGGTTCGGGCGGATCAGCCCCAGCATTTT. It translates to CASSFYRVRADQPQHF.

The chain joins TRBV30 to TRBJ2-7, with 11 bases fitting TRBD2. With V trimmed by 7 bases and J by 0 bases, 2 bases remained unmatched. Per germline, CDR1 GTSNPN and CDR2 SVGIG (reference sequence). The CDR3 sequence is 13 residues long. CDR3 region: CAFSGRDSYEQYF. In nucleotides, the CDR3 is TGTGCCTTTAGCGGGAGGGACTCCTACGAGCAGTACTTC.

This chain uses TRBV29-1 with TRBJ2-1, with a weak D call TRBD2 (6 bases). With 4 bases removed from V and 12 bases from J, the gap between germline ends came to 25 bases. The CDR3 is 15 residues long. CDR1 and CDR2 (germline): SQVTM, ANQGSEA. CDR3 nucleotide sequence: TGCAGCGTTGCCCCCGGGAGCTGGGCTGGGGATCGGCAGTTCTTC. Translated, it gives CSVAPGSWAGDRQFF.

The chain links TRBV6-5 to TRBJ1-1; D possibly corresponds to TRBD1 (5 bases). Germline V gene sequence: CDR1 MNHEY, CDR2 SVGAGI. The ends were cut back, 2 bases at V and 3 bases at J, with 19 bases in the middle. This CDR3 has 17 amino acids. CDR3: CASSYPDTRGWYTEAFF. CDR3 in DNA: TGTGCCAGCAGTTACCCGGACACAAGGGGTTGGTACACTGAAGCTTTCTTT.

The V and J genes are TRBV30 and TRBJ2-7, with D uncertain. Trimming took 3 bases from V and 4 from J, leaving 4 bases between them. Germline V gene data show CDR1 as GTSNPN and CDR2 as SVGIG (reference sequence). The CDR3 loop spans 10 amino acids. The CDR3 DNA follows: TGTGCCTGGAGAGGGTACGAGCAGTACTTC. Protein: CAWRGYEQYF.

This chain uses TRBV30 with TRBJ2-1; TRBD2 agrees at 8 bases. CDR3 size: 14 residues. Trimming at V came to 3 bases and at J to 4 bases, leaving 5 bases not matched to a gene. Per germline, CDR1 GTSNPN and CDR2 SVGIG (reference sequence). CDR3: CAWRLLAVYNEQFF. The CDR3 DNA reads TGTGCCTGGAGATTACTAGCGGTATACAATGAGCAGTTCTTC.

This chain links TRBV30 with TRBJ1-4; 9 bases are shared with TRBD1. CDR3 length: 14 residues. Germline values: CDR1 GTSNPN, CDR2 SVGIG (reference sequence). The J segment lost 9 bases and the V segment lost 5 bases, leaving 10 bases of the junction unmatched. The CDR3, as DNA: TGTGCCTGGCACCCGGGACAGGGCTTCAAAAAACTGTTTTTT. It translates to CAWHPGQGFKKLFF.

The gene calls are TRBV29-1 and TRBJ1-1; D gene ambiguous. Germline-derived CDR1 and CDR2 are SQVTM and ANQGSEA. The ends were cut back, 1 base at V and 4 bases at J, with 7 bases in the middle. The CDR3 extends over 12 amino acids. The CDR3 nucleotides are TGCAGCGTTGAAGTCCGCGGCACTGAAGCTTTCTTT. It yields the protein CSVEVRGTEAFF.

The V call is TRBV20-1, the J call TRBJ1-5; D possibly corresponds to TRBD1 (6 bases). In germline, CDR1 is DFQATT, CDR2 SNEGSKA (reference sequence). The CDR3 is made up of 13 amino acids. The V and J ends lost 1 base and 5 bases respectively, with 9 bases between them. CDR3: CSARGEGDQPQHF. The CDR3 DNA reads TGCAGTGCTAGAGGAGAGGGGGATCAGCCCCAGCATTTT.

The chain combines TRBV10-3 with TRBJ2-7; TRBD2 might be the D (6 bases). This CDR3 region has 12 residues. V shed 11 bases and J shed 3 bases, with 14 bases lying between them. Looked up from germline, CDR1 is ENHRY and CDR2 is SYGVKD. DNA of the CDR3: TGTGCCTCCCGGACCGGGGGCTACGAGCAGTACTTC. Protein product: CASRTGGYEQYF.

The V and J genes are TRBV2 and TRBJ2-7; perhaps TRBD1 as D (6 bases). Germline V gene data show CDR1 as SNHLY and CDR2 as FYNNEI. The V end lost 9 bases, the J end lost 2 bases, and 17 bases lay between the germline ends. The CDR3 length is 14 residues. The chain's CDR3 is CASKGTGTPYEQYF. DNA of the CDR3: TGTGCCAGTAAGGGGACCGGGACACCCTACGAGCAGTACTTC.

As DNA, the CDR3 is TGTGCCAGCATCGCCTTGGCGGGAGGGCCGTCACCAAACATTCAGTACTTC. Encoded protein: CASIALAGGPSPNIQYF. The V and J genes are TRBV28 and TRBJ2-4; TRBD2 aligns across 9 bases. From germline, CDR1 is MDHEN and CDR2 SYDVKM. V dropped 7 bases and J dropped 6; count of bases not matched to a gene: 16. The CDR3 extends over 17 amino acids.

This rearrangement joins TRBV2 to TRBJ1-2; 7 bases fit TRBD1. The CDR3 runs to 15 residues. The trim removed 5 bases at V and 4 bases at J, leaving 10 bases unmatched. Per germline, CDR1 SNHLY and CDR2 FYNNEI. CDR3 loop: CASSRERDRAYGYTF. CDR3 DNA: TGTGCCAGCAGTAGGGAGAGGGACAGAGCCTATGGCTACACCTTC. The variable domain in full, with the rest retrieved from reference TRBV2 and TRBJ1-2, is EPEVTQTPSHQVTQMGQEVILRCVPISNHLYFYWYRQILGQKVEFLVSFYNNEISEKSEIFDDQFSVERPDGSNFTLKIRSTKLEDSAMYFCASSRERDRAYGYTFGSGTRLTVV.

The genes are TRBV11-1 and TRBJ2-2, with 10 positions matching TRBD1. The junction had 4 bases not matched to a gene; V was cut back by 3 bases and J by 6 bases. This CDR3 is built from 15 residues. Germline V lookup: CDR1 SGHAT, CDR2 FQDESV (reference sequence). The CDR3 DNA reads TGTGCCAGCAGCTTTGCCGGGACAGGGGCCGGGGAGCTGTTTTTT. Its protein is CASSFAGTGAGELFF.

V and J are TRBV12-3 or TRBV12-4 and TRBJ2-2; 10 nucleotides agree with TRBD1. V lost 6 bases, J lost 7 bases, and 11 bases stayed unmatched. The CDR3 totals 16 residues. The CDR3 region has the DNA TGTGCCAGCAGGTCCGGGACAGGGGTCCGGGGCGGGGAGCTGTTTTTT. This sequence encodes CASRSGTGVRGGELFF.

The gene calls are TRBV12-3 or TRBV12-4 and TRBJ2-5; perhaps TRBD1 as D (6 bases). The V end was cut by 8 bases, the J end by 0 bases, with 13 bases between. The CDR3 totals 14 residues. The CDR3 region is CASGGWTDQETQYF. Here the CDR3 DNA reads TGTGCCAGCGGGGGATGGACAGACCAAGAGACCCAGTACTTC.